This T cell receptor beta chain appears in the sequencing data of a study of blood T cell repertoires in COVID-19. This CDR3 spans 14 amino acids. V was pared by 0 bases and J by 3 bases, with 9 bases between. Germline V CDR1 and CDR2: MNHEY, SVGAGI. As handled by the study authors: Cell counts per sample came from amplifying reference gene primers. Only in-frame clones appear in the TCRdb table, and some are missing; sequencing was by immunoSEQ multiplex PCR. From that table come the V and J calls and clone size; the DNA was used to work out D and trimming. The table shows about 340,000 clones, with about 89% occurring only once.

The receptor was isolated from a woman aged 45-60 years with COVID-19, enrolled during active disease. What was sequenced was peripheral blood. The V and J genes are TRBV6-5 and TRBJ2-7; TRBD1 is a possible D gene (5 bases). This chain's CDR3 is CASSYSAQGYEQYF. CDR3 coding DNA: TGTGCCAGCAGTTACTCTGCCCAGGGCTACGAGCAGTACTTC.